The 30 T cell receptor beta chains below were found in one sample sequenced in a study of CD8+ T cells in alopecia areata. In each case, RNA was isolated and then reverse transcribed into cDNA as the sequencing template. The repertoire was sequenced with immunoSEQ multiplex PCR; TCRdb's copy has only in-frame clones and lacks some. This table holds about 180,000 clones, less than 75% found once. The sequences come from CD8+ T cells sorted from blood, collected at week 0. The receptors here all came from a human donor with alopecia areata.

The chain carries TRBV7-8 and TRBJ2-4, with 8 bases fitting TRBD1. Germline assignment: CDR1 SGHVS and CDR2 FQNEAQ. J lost 1 base, V lost 3 bases, and 11 bases had no gene match. This CDR3 is 18 amino acids long. The CDR3 nucleotides read TGTGCCAGCAGCTTGGGGCCAGGGGGCTTGTCGGCCAAAAACATTCAGTACTTC. It translates to CASSLGPGGLSAKNIQYF.

The chain employs TRBV30 and TRBJ1-2; D may be TRBD1 (5 bases). V was cut by 5 bases and J by 6 bases, with 10 bases left in between. There are 11 residues in the CDR3. Germline loops: CDR1 GTSNPN, CDR2 SVGIG (reference sequence). Here the CDR3 reads CAWQGVDGYTF. The CDR3 DNA is TGTGCCTGGCAGGGAGTGGATGGCTACACCTTC.

V usage is TRBV7-9 and J usage is TRBJ2-7, with D possibly matching TRBD1 (6 bases). The germline V and J ends were trimmed by 3 bases and 4 bases, with 13 bases remaining between them. CDR1 is SEHNR and CDR2 is FQNEAQ in the germline V gene (reference sequence). The CDR3 spans 14 residues. In nucleotides, the CDR3 is TGTGCCAGCAGCTTTGCTGGGGGCGAATACGAGCAGTACTTC. This sequence encodes CASSFAGGEYEQYF. The entire variable domain, with the rest obtained from reference TRBV7-9 and TRBJ2-7, is as follows: DTGVSQNPRHKITKRGQNVTFRCDPISEHNRLYWYRQTLGQGPEFLTYFQNEAQLEKSRLLSDRFSAERPKGSFSTLEIQRTEQGDSAMYLCASSFAGGEYEQYFGPGTRLTVT.

This sequence joins TRBV19 and TRBJ1-2; possibly TRBD1 for D (6 bases). The germline CDR1 and CDR2 sequences are LNHDA and SQIVND (reference sequence). CDR3 length: 11 amino acids. V lost 10 bases and J lost 6, with 12 bases in between. The CDR3 loop is CATKRGDGYTF. CDR3 DNA sequence: TGTGCCACCAAGAGGGGGGATGGCTACACCTTC.

The CDR3 DNA reads as TGTGCCAGCAGCTTAGGGCGGGCCAATGAGCAGTTCTTC. It is translated as CASSLGRANEQFF. The chain carries TRBV13 and TRBJ2-1; D possibly corresponds to TRBD2 (5 bases). Germline V gene data show CDR1 as PRHDT and CDR2 as FYEKMQ (reference sequence). The CDR3 consists of 13 residues. V was clipped by 0 bases and J by 6 bases, with 6 bases between them.

This clone was seen more than once but under ten times. The rearrangement uses TRBV18 and TRBJ2-7; the D gene is possibly TRBD1 (6 bases). Germline loops: CDR1 KGHSH, CDR2 LQKENI. The CDR3 consists of 14 residues. V was pared by 3 bases and J by 1 base, with 10 bases between. DNA for the CDR3: TGTGCCAGCTCACCTAGGACAGAATCCTACGAGCAGTACTTC. It yields the protein CASSPRTESYEQYF.

The chain joins TRBV7-9 to TRBJ1-2; tentative D call: TRBD1 (6 bases). The CDR3 runs to 17 residues. Trimming left V 6 bases short and J 0 bases short, with 20 bases between. The V gene's germline CDR1 is SEHNR and CDR2 FQNEAQ (reference sequence). The CDR3 reads CASSRAAGASTNYGYTF. The CDR3 DNA reads as TGTGCCAGCAGTCGGGCCGCAGGGGCCAGTACTAACTATGGCTACACCTTC.

The CDR3 loop is CASSRTDEQFF. DNA for the CDR3: TGTGCCAGCTCACGAACCGATGAGCAGTTCTTC. The chain has TRBV18 and TRBJ2-1; D is undetermined. This CDR3 is built from 11 residues. Germline V gene lookup returns CDR1 KGHSH and CDR2 LQKENI. Trimming pared 4 bases from V and 8 bases from J, leaving 6 bases between.

This chain uses TRBV25-1 with TRBJ1-1, with D unclear. The V end was cut by 3 bases, the J end by 4 bases, with 6 bases between. The germline CDR1 and CDR2 sequences are MGHDK and SYGVNS. This CDR3 spans 12 amino acids. In DNA, the CDR3 is TGTGCCAGCAGTGATCTCGGCACTGAAGCTTTCTTT. It translates to CASSDLGTEAFF.

This clone came up a few times. The gene calls are TRBV7-9 and TRBJ2-1, with D uncertain. CDR1 SEHNR and CDR2 FQNEAQ come from the germline V gene (reference sequence). The CDR3 covers 12 residues. The V end was cut by 4 bases, the J end by 4 bases, with 5 bases between. CDR3 sequence: CASSSGYNEQFF. The DNA for the CDR3 is TGTGCCAGCAGCTCAGGATACAATGAGCAGTTCTTC.

The rearrangement joins TRBV10-3 to TRBJ2-1; D is ambiguous. The V end lost 7 bases, the J end lost 8 bases, and 12 bases lay between the germline ends. This CDR3 is 12 amino acids long. The V gene's germline CDR1 is ENHRY and CDR2 SYGVKD. CDR3 DNA: TGTGCCATCAATCCGGGCTCCGATGAGCAGTTCTTC. It translates to CAINPGSDEQFF.

The chain uses TRBV7-9 and TRBJ2-4, with 8 positions matching TRBD1. Unmatched junction bases numbered 3, after V lost 0 bases and J lost 11 bases. The CDR3 contains 13 residues. Germline V lookup: CDR1 SEHNR, CDR2 FQNEAQ (reference sequence). In DNA, the CDR3 is TGTGCCAGCAGCTTAGCGGGACAGGTCTTTCAGTACTTC. Translating it yields CASSLAGQVFQYF.

V usage is TRBV29-1 and J usage is TRBJ2-7; 7 nucleotides line up with TRBD1. The CDR3 runs 13 residues. The junction had 4 bases not matched to a gene; V was cut back by 3 bases and J by 2 bases. Germline V gives CDR1 SQVTM, CDR2 ANQGSEA. Here the CDR3 DNA reads TGCAGCGTTGAGGGGACAGTGGCCTACGAGCAGTACTTC. This gives the protein CSVEGTVAYEQYF.

V is TRBV5-1 and J is TRBJ1-1; 7 bases map to TRBD1. Unmatched junction bases numbered 10, after V lost 4 bases and J lost 7 bases. The CDR3 has 14 amino acids. Germline CDR1 reads SGHRS; CDR2 reads YFSETQ. This chain's CDR3 is CASSNGQETLEAFF. The CDR3 DNA reads as TGCGCCAGCAGCAACGGACAGGAGACACTTGAAGCTTTCTTT.

This clone was recorded a few times. This chain joins TRBV5-1 and TRBJ2-2, with 8 bases lining up with TRBD2. Germline trimming cut 3 bases from V and 5 bases from J; bases unmatched to any gene: 9. This CDR3 is 16 amino acids long. CDR1 is SGHRS, CDR2 YFSETQ, per germline. CDR3 bases: TGCGCCAGCAGCTGGAGTAGCGGGGAATGGACCGGGGAGCTGTTTTTT. Amino acids: CASSWSSGEWTGELFF. Full variable domain (missing parts from reference TRBV5-1 and TRBJ2-2): KAGVTQTPRYLIKTRGQQVTLSCSPISGHRSVSWYQQTPGQGLQFLFEYFSETQRNKGNFPGRFSGRQFSNSRSEMNVSTLELGDSALYLCASSWSSGEWTGELFFGEGSRLTVL.

The rearrangement uses TRBV28 and TRBJ2-1; 16 bases are shared with TRBD2. Germline trimming cut 7 bases from V and 10 bases from J; bases unmatched to any gene: 4. The V gene's germline CDR1 is MDHEN and CDR2 SYDVKM. This CDR3 contains 14 residues. The CDR3 loop is CASKGLAGGREQFF. CDR3 DNA: TGTGCCAGCAAGGGACTAGCGGGGGGGCGAGAGCAGTTCTTC.

The chain is built from TRBV9 and TRBJ2-7; D is possibly TRBD1 or TRBD2 (6 bases each). V lost 0 bases, J lost 1 base, and 11 bases lay in between. Looked up from germline, CDR1 is SGDLS and CDR2 is YYNGEE. This CDR3 comprises 15 residues. CDR3 in DNA: TGTGCCAGCAGCGTAGAGGGGGGAAATTCCTACGAGCAGTACTTC. It encodes CASSVEGGNSYEQYF. Based on the CDR3 plus reference TRBV9 and TRBJ2-7, the full variable domain is DSGVTQTPKHLITATGQRVTLRCSPRSGDLSVYWYQQSLDQGLQFLIQYYNGEERAKGNILERFSAQQFPDLHSELNLSSLELGDSALYFCASSVEGGNSYEQYFGPGTRLTVT.

In DNA form, the CDR3 reads TGTGCCAGCAGCTTAGGCCGGGACTCCAGGGACGAGCAGTACTTC. This gives the protein CASSLGRDSRDEQYF. This chain uses TRBV13 with TRBJ2-5, with D possibly matching TRBD2 (6 bases). The J call may be faulty, since TRBJ2-7 better matches the DNA end. The CDR3 has 15 residues. The germline V gene encodes CDR1 PRHDT and CDR2 FYEKMQ (reference sequence).

The gene calls are TRBV9 and TRBJ2-2; 8 bases agree with TRBD2. The CDR3 covers 12 residues. Germline CDR1 and CDR2: SGDLS and YYNGEE. V trimming: 0 bases; J trimming: 11 bases; junction bases outside the gene matches: 0. CDR3 region: CASSVGTSELFF. DNA for the CDR3: TGTGCCAGCAGCGTAGGGACTAGCGAGCTGTTTTTT.

This chain uses TRBV29-1 with TRBJ2-7, with D perhaps matching TRBD1 (7 bases). Germline CDR1 SQVTM, CDR2 ANQGSEA. The CDR3 consists of 13 residues. V shed 4 bases and J shed 6 bases, with 16 bases lying between them. The CDR3 loop reads CSVVSGGRSEQYF. The CDR3 coding sequence is TGCAGCGTTGTATCAGGGGGGAGATCCGAGCAGTACTTC.

The chain has TRBV9 and TRBJ2-2, with 9 bases lining up with TRBD2. V shed 3 bases and J 4 bases; nucleotides not matched to a gene: 4. Germline lookup yields CDR1 SGDLS and CDR2 YYNGEE. The CDR3 consists of 15 residues. The CDR3 region has the DNA TGTGCCAGCAGCGCTAGCGGGGCAGGCACCGGGGAGCTGTTTTTT. It codes for CASSASGAGTGELFF.

This clone was counted a few times. The chain joins TRBV29-1 to TRBJ2-6, with 9 positions matching TRBD1. Germline CDR1 reads SQVTM; CDR2 reads ANQGSEA. After removal of 5 bases from V and 2 bases from J, the junction contained 7 bases not matched to a gene. The CDR3 is 16 amino acids. This CDR3 is CSVYGTGNTGANVLTF. The CDR3 DNA is TGCAGCGTTTATGGGACAGGGAACACTGGGGCCAACGTCCTGACTTTC. Based on the CDR3 plus reference TRBV29-1 and TRBJ2-6, the full variable domain is SAVISQKPSRDICQRGTSLTIQCQVDSQVTMMFWYRQQPGQSLTLIATANQGSEATYESGFVIDKFPISRPNLTFSTLTVSNMSPEDSSIYLCSVYGTGNTGANVLTFGAGSRLTVL.

This chain connects TRBV9 to TRBJ2-1; 8 bases align to TRBD2. Trimming removed 4 bases from V and 9 bases from J; junction bases left unmatched: 9. The length of the CDR3 is 14 residues. Per germline, CDR1 SGDLS and CDR2 YYNGEE. In DNA form, the CDR3 reads TGTGCCAGCAGCCGGGACGGGGGGGCCGGTGAGCAGTTCTTC. Amino acids: CASSRDGGAGEQFF.

This rearrangement joins TRBV30 to TRBJ2-2; no reliable D call. This CDR3 region has 11 residues. The germline gives CDR1 GTSNPN, CDR2 SVGIG (reference sequence). V dropped 4 bases and J dropped 6 bases, with 6 bases sitting between them. CDR3 in amino acids: CAWTWAGELFF. CDR3 bases: TGTGCCTGGACTTGGGCCGGGGAGCTGTTTTTT.

The chain couples TRBV2 to TRBJ2-2; D perhaps matches TRBD2 (6 bases). Trimming pared 7 bases from V and 4 bases from J, leaving 13 bases between. The CDR3 sequence is 14 residues long. Germline V gene data show CDR1 as SNHLY and CDR2 as FYNNEI. CDR3 nucleotides: TGTGCCAGCACGGAGGAGGGGCGCACCGGGGAGCTGTTTTTT. Protein product: CASTEEGRTGELFF.

The J gene is TRBJ2-6, the V gene TRBV27, with D unclear. Trimming took off 6 bases at V and 3 bases at J, with 3 bases between the two ends. The CDR3 has 12 residues. Germline V lookup: CDR1 MNHEY, CDR2 SMNVEV (reference sequence). The CDR3 protein is CASRGGANVLTF. The CDR3 nucleotides are TGTGCCAGCAGGGGTGGGGCCAACGTCCTGACTTTC.

This clone was seen more than once but under ten times. The V gene is TRBV27, the J gene TRBJ2-1, with 8 positions matching TRBD1. The CDR3 is made up of 16 amino acids. After removal of 3 bases from V and 6 bases from J, the junction contained 10 bases not matched to a gene. Germline assignment: CDR1 MNHEY and CDR2 SMNVEV (reference sequence). The chain's CDR3 is CASSLGFDRGGNEQFF. The CDR3 coding sequence is TGTGCCAGCAGTTTGGGGTTCGACAGGGGAGGCAATGAGCAGTTCTTC.

This chain joins TRBV27 and TRBJ1-6; the D is unclear. Germline loops: CDR1 MNHEY, CDR2 SMNVEV (reference sequence). With 6 bases removed from V and 6 bases from J, the gap between germline ends came to 6 bases. The CDR3 has 12 amino acids. The CDR3 nucleotides are TGTGCCAGCAGGGAGGGTAATTCACCCCTCCACTTT. Translated: CASREGNSPLHF.

This sequence joins TRBV4-2 and TRBJ1-2; TRBD1 aligns across 7 bases. The germline CDR1 and CDR2 sequences are LGHNA and YNFKEQ. V dropped 5 bases and J dropped 4; count of bases not matched to a gene: 7. CDR3 length: 14 amino acids. The CDR3 DNA is TGTGCCAGCAGCTTGGCCGGGACAGCCTATGGCTACACCTTC. Encoded protein: CASSLAGTAYGYTF.

The V gene is TRBV4-1, the J gene TRBJ2-7; TRBD2 agrees at 9 bases. The V and J ends lost 3 bases and 0 bases, in that order; junction bases with no gene match: 6. CDR1 MGHRA and CDR2 YSYEKL come from the germline V gene. The CDR3 is 16 residues long. CDR3 sequence (DNA): TGCGCCAGCAGCCAGGCCCAGGGACTAGCCTCCTACGAGCAGTACTTC. It specifies CASSQAQGLASYEQYF.